This TCR beta chain stems from a study of cytotoxic CD8 clonotypes in ibrutinib-treated CLL. Study background: The subjects consisted of roughly 12 relapsed/refractory and about 14 treatment-naive individuals, with approximately 18 IGHV unmutated. Samples averaged about 260,000 productive templates and more than 85,000 productive rearrangements. Study results and caveats: In comparison with age-matched healthy donors, baseline clonality was higher and tracked circulating CD8+ T-cell counts. Before falling back toward baseline at progression, clonality had risen at the time of ibrutinib response.

A remark on this clone: The antigen is unknown.

This CDR3 is 15 amino acids long. V lost 5 bases, J lost 8 bases, and 13 bases stayed unmatched. The germline gives CDR1 MNHEY, CDR2 SMNVEV (reference sequence). TCRdb's table, derived via immunoSEQ multiplex PCR, lists solely in-frame clones and lacks some. This table holds more than 110,000 clones, more than 75% found once. The chain recombines TRBV27 with TRBJ2-7, with 9 bases lining up with TRBD1. This TCR came from a human donor with chronic lymphocytic leukemia. The sample was PBMCs, taken after 24 months of ibrutinib treatment. In DNA form, the CDR3 reads TGTGCCAGCAGTCCCCTGGACAGGGGCCGCGGGCAGCAGTACTTC. Its translation: CASSPLDRGRGQQYF.